Sequencing of this T cell receptor beta chain was carried out in a study of blood T cell repertoires in COVID-19. Across the study: Some COVID-19 samples were acute and others convalescent; all came from the United States, Italy and Spain. PBMCs, B-cell-depleted T cells, or T cells provided the cDNA or gDNA that made up the material.

The CDR3 length is 14 residues. Germline-derived CDR1 and CDR2 are MNHEY and SVGAGI. Trimming cost V 2 bases and J 4 bases, with 12 bases left between them. Authors' analysis steps: Scientists estimated how many nucleated cells there were by amplifying reference gene primers. Sequenced by immunoSEQ multiplex PCR; TCRdb stores in-frame clones only, minus some. V, J and clone size derive from that table, while D and trimming were established from the DNA sequence. The sample includes over 250,000 clones, roughly 90% of them seen just once. Sequencing was performed on peripheral blood. This chain joins TRBV6-5 and TRBJ2-7, with D possibly TRBD1 on 6 matching bases. The receptor was derived from a man aged 45-65 years with acute or convalescent COVID-19. CDR3 in amino acids: CASSYGGSLYEQYF. The CDR3, as DNA: TGTGCCAGCAGTTACGGGGGCAGCCTTTACGAGCAGTACTTC.